This note documents a single T cell receptor beta chain sequence. Its antigen is still unknown. Base qualities are not at hand, and no much larger clone is one base apart. Inclusive of the bounding cysteine and phenylalanine, the CDR3 is 16 residues long. Only the CDR3 DNA is retained, 48 bases long and in frame from the first base. The germline V gene supplies CDR1 SNHLY and CDR2 FYNNEI. V is trimmed back by 10 bases and J by 4 bases, and the junction contains 9 bases that no gene match accounts for. This entry comes from a study of T cells in Graves' hyperthyroidism and ophthalmopathy (dated by TCRdb to the late 2010s). About the study as a whole: Peripheral blood samples were taken at the time of initial diagnosis, prior to any treatment. Thyroid tissue and blood T-cell repertoires from roughly six Graves' hyperthyroidism patients were also compared in the study. For training and testing, the 95 to 100 patients in the discovery cohort were randomly divided in a 7:3 ratio. To identify distinguishing TCR V-J signatures, a discovery cohort of around 100 patients was used, comprising 40 to 45 with Graves' ophthalmopathy and some 60 with stable Graves' hyperthyroidism. After sampling, hyperthyroidism patients received methimazole starting at 30 mg daily, and ophthalmopathy patients received high-dose intravenous methylprednisolone. Whether ophthalmopathy could be predicted prospectively was tested in an independent validation cohort made up of under 20 hyperthyroidism patients plus 17 patients who later progressed to ophthalmopathy. TCR Vbeta CDR3 sequencing of some 140 peripheral blood samples (over 40 ophthalmopathy, over 70 hyperthyroidism and about 17 progressor patients) is reported in the paper. What the study reported, not specific to this receptor: Sample size was not statistically predetermined, and investigators were not blinded to group allocation. In cross-validation, a model built on a 13 V-J signature told ophthalmopathy apart from stable hyperthyroidism with 87.88% sensitivity and around 83% specificity, and in testing the same model reached 80%/75%. Most expanded thyroid clonotypes (frequency above 0.001) were also found in blood, which suggests that blood repertoires may mirror thyroid immune responses. In validation, progression to ophthalmopathy was predicted by the model with roughly 71% sensitivity and roughly 76% specificity, a median of approximately 6.5 months before onset.

Moderately to severely active disease, a Clinical Activity Score of at least 3, a NOSPECS grade of at least 4, and a duration under 3 months were present in ophthalmopathy patients. The study excluded patients with uncontrolled infections, other autoimmune diseases, pregnancy or lactation. Diagnoses relied on clinical symptoms, serum thyroxine and TRAb, thyroid ultrasound and orbital computed tomography. PBMCs were isolated from more than 9 ml of fresh peripheral blood by Ficoll-Paque density gradient centrifugation. Total RNA was extracted with Trizol reagent, and quality was checked on an Agilent 2100 Bioanalyzer. TCR beta CDR3 regions were amplified from RNA transcripts. The first round of RT-PCR for the TCR CDR3 was performed with the HTBI primer set and the Qiagen OneStep RT-PCR kit. Libraries were constructed in a second round of multiplex PCR, after which size selection and purification were carried out. The libraries were sequenced on an Illumina HiSeq2000 using paired-end 100 bp reads. In the source study's methods: SOAPnuke was used to process the raw data, with reads discarded if the reads contained adapters or uncalled bases, had a mean Phred below 15, or lacked an exact constant-primer or identifier match. High-quality paired reads were merged using COPE v1.2.5, and each unique nucleotide sequence was defined as a clonotype. Clonotypes were aligned to IMGT TRBV, TRBD and TRBJ reference segments using MiTCR v1.1. Analysis was restricted to V-J combinations with a frequency above 0.0001, which covered 99.2% of repertoires. A TCS score was defined as the ratio of F50 (clonal expansion) to E x V (chaos), with BLOSUM62-based TCRdist applied between CDR3 peptides within each V-J. Welch's t-statistics and random forest reduced fewer than 550 V-J features to some 14, which were used in a naive Bayes classifier (R e1071). TCRdb redid the processing of the public reads, applying fastp at Q25 and MiXCR, and retained in-frame beta chains. Rows with one shared CDR3 protein collapse into an entry with the most common genes and DNA. The V and J calls were not made by the authors but by TCRdb's processing. The sample includes a few hundred thousand distinct CDR3 sequences, with 20% to 25% observed a single time. The ten largest clones add up to around 62% of the sample.

The material sequenced was blood. The chain joins TRBV2 to TRBJ2-5, and 16 bases in between align with TRBD2. This receptor was identified in a man aged 25-45 years with Graves' ophthalmopathy. The CDR3 in this case is CAKRGLAGGPRETQYF. In nucleotides, the sequence is TGTGCCAAACGGGGACTAGCGGGAGGGCCCAGAGAGACCCAGTACTTC.